The entry that follows covers one T cell receptor beta chain sequence. No antigen is known for it. No per-base quality is available; no much larger clone lies one base away. Measured from the cysteine to the phenylalanine, the CDR3 is 15 residues long. Only the CDR3 region is kept as DNA, spanning 45 bases read in frame from base 1. CDR1 and CDR2, per the germline V gene, are MNHEY and SVGAGI. V is reduced by 6 bases and J by 4 bases, leaving a spacing of 15 bases between them. The data derive from a study of blood T cell repertoires in COVID-19 (dated by TCRdb to about 2020). Broadly, across the study: Samples covering the acute and convalescent phases of COVID-19 were provided by collaborators in the United States, Italy and Spain. A de-identified subject ID, COVID-19 status, age in years and sex were almost always included in the sample metadata. Where available, HLA class I and class II types were taken from metadata supplied by the sample provider and were not determined by assay-based typing. The samples were drawn from the first 160 participants of the ongoing ImmuneRACE study and from more than 1,000 subjects provided by 6 global collaborators. A freely available public database, intended as a resource for researchers studying the immune response to SARS-CoV-2, is where the repertoires were released. Subjects who had been exposed to COVID-19, were actively infected with it, or had recovered from it provided the deeply sampled blood TCRbeta repertoires that made up the dataset. The material from the prospective study consisted of cDNA or gDNA derived from T cells, B-cell-depleted T cells, or PBMCs.

Overall study outcomes, separate from this receptor: The quantity of clinical and demographic metadata differed by source and by participant and was supplied without curation.

Each collaborating institution followed its own protocols to collect whole blood in K2EDTA tubes. Collaborator samples were shipped for TCRbeta analysis as frozen whole blood, isolated PBMCs, or DNA extracted from either sample type. TCRbeta CDR3 regions were amplified from genomic DNA by means of the immunoSEQ Assay, a bias-controlled multiplex PCR. On the study's bioinformatics: The number of nucleated cells in each sample was estimated by amplification of reference gene primers within the assay. Sequence reads were collapsed and filtered to measure the absolute abundance of every unique TCRbeta CDR3 rearrangement. Productive Simpson clonality was computed per sample as the square root of Simpson's diversity index over productive rearrangements. Entries here come from immuneACCESS through TCRdb and include only in-frame sequences with V and J called. Some clones fail to appear in such tables; in the studies checked, an unresolved V gene covers under half of the shortfall, and the cause of the remainder is unknown. V and J calls plus clone size are reproduced from that table; the DNA served to infer D and trimming. This sample holds roughly 200,000 clones; approximately 84% were observed only once. Of the sample, roughly 5% is held by the ten largest clones.

The chain was built from TRBV6-5 and TRBJ2-2; the D gene cannot be named for sure. The sequencing input was peripheral blood. This receptor was taken from a woman in her sixties or seventies with active or convalescent COVID-19. The CDR3 reads CASSLVGIATGELFF. The sequenced DNA: TGTGCCAGCAGCTTAGTCGGAATAGCCACCGGGGAGCTGTTTTTT.